This T cell receptor (beta chain) appears in the sequencing data of a study of long-term antiretroviral therapy in people with HIV. Treatment for all HIV-infected participants took place in the United States. The assay used was immunoSEQ (version v3.0), run at survey level. Profiling relied on immunoSEQ multiplex PCR, and the TCRdb table lists in-frame clones only, not all of them. The sample has about 21,000 clones, roughly four fifths seen once. The germline V gene has CDR1 SGHVS and CDR2 FQNEAQ. The CDR3 has 15 residues. V was cut by 9 bases and J by 2 bases, with 20 bases left in between. The sequencing here drew on unsorted PBMCs, taken about 21 months before starting antiretroviral therapy. The V and J genes are TRBV7-8 and TRBJ2-7; D might be TRBD2 (7 bases). This clonotype was sampled from a middle-aged woman with HIV. CDR3 nucleotides: TGTGCCAGTCATTTGGGAGGGGGGATGGCCTACGAGCAGTACTTC. It yields the protein CASHLGGGMAYEQYF.